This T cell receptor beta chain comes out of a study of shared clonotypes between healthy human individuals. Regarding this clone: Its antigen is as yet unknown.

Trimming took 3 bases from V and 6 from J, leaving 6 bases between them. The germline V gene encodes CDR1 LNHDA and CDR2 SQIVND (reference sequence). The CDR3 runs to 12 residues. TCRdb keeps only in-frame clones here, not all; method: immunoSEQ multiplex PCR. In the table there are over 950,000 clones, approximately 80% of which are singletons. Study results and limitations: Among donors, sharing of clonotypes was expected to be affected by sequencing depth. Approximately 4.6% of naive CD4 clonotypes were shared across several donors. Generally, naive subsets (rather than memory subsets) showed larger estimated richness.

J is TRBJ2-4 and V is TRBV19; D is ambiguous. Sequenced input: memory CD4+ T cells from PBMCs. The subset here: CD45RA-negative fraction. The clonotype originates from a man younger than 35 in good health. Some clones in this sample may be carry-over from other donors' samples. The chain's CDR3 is CASSIEPNIQYF. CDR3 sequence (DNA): TGTGCCAGTAGTATCGAACCAAACATTCAGTACTTC.